The 30 T cell receptor beta chains below come from one sample, sequenced in a study of T cell repertoires in cytomegalovirus infection. From the reads, TCRdb called clonotypes with MiXCR, one entry per CDR3 protein. The sample contains some 270,000 distinct CDR3 sequences, 15% to 20% of which appear only once. Input material: CD8+ T cells from PBMCs. These receptors were obtained from a human donor in good health (CMV status not recorded). Some clones in this sample may be carry-over from other donors' samples.

This clonotype was found a few times. CDR3 sequence: CASGRTLSSYEQYF. The DNA for the CDR3 is TGTGCCAGCGGACGGACACTCAGCTCCTACGAGCAGTACTTC. This chain uses TRBV27 with TRBJ2-7, with a possible D match to TRBD1 (5 bases). From germline, CDR1 is MNHEY and CDR2 SMNVEV (reference sequence). This CDR3 comprises 14 residues. V dropped 8 bases and J dropped 0 bases, with 14 bases sitting between them.

This clonotype was counted many times. V and J are TRBV28 and TRBJ1-2; D is unresolved. V dropped 2 bases and J dropped 3 bases, with 7 bases sitting between them. The germline gives CDR1 MDHEN, CDR2 SYDVKM. This CDR3 has 13 amino acids. In nucleotides, the CDR3 is TGTGCCAGCAGTTTAGGAGGCCACTATGGCTACACCTTC. It encodes CASSLGGHYGYTF.

This clonotype has more than one count but fewer than ten. V gene TRBV7-9 combines with J gene TRBJ2-6, with TRBD1 as a possible D gene (6 bases). Between the trimmed V and J ends, which lost 5 bases and 0 bases, there was a span of 11 bases. Germline assignment: CDR1 SEHNR and CDR2 FQNEAQ (reference sequence). The CDR3 contains 16 residues. The CDR3 here is CASSRGQPSGANVLTF. The CDR3 region has the DNA TGTGCCAGCAGCCGAGGACAGCCCTCTGGGGCCAACGTCCTGACTTTC.

This clonotype was picked up a small number of times. V gene TRBV28 combines with J gene TRBJ2-4, with D perhaps TRBD2 (6 bases). Per the germline V gene, CDR1 is MDHEN and CDR2 is SYDVKM. Trimming pared 6 bases from V and 9 bases from J, leaving 15 bases between. The length of the CDR3 is 13 residues. The CDR3, as DNA: TGTGCCAGCAGGCCCGCGGAGGGCGGCATTCAGTACTTC. Translation gives CASRPAEGGIQYF.

This clonotype was recorded only once. A much larger clone sits a single nucleotide away, making a read error possible. The rearrangement joins TRBV29-1 to TRBJ2-1, with a possible D match to TRBD2 (6 bases). The length of the CDR3 is 14 residues. The V and J ends lost 8 bases and 5 bases respectively, with 19 bases between them. In germline, CDR1 is SQVTM, CDR2 ANQGSEA. The CDR3, as DNA: TGCAGCTCCGGCGGGACGAGCCATCACAATGAGCAGTTCTTC. This encodes CSSGGTSHHNEQFF.

CDR3 in DNA: TGTGCCAGCAGCTCCCCAACAGAGACCTACGAGCAGTACTTC. Translating gives CASSSPTETYEQYF. The gene calls are TRBV7-9 and TRBJ2-7; D is unresolved. The CDR3 is 14 amino acids. CDR1 is SEHNR, CDR2 FQNEAQ, per germline (reference sequence). V lost 4 bases and J lost 2, with 12 bases in between.

On this clonotype: One end of the junction is discordant with germline, which a read error may explain. This chain links TRBV29-1 with TRBJ2-3; 7 nucleotides line up with TRBD1. This CDR3 has 14 amino acids. Germline loops: CDR1 SQVTM, CDR2 ANQGSEA. CDR3 sequence (DNA): TGCAGCGTGGAAGGGGGCTCTAGCACAGATACGCAGTATTTT. This translates into CSVEGGSSTDTQYF.

In DNA form, the CDR3 reads TGTGCCAGCAGCTTAGCGGCGGGGCCCGGGGTAGAGACCCAGTACTTC. Protein: CASSLAAGPGVETQYF. The J gene is TRBJ2-5, the V gene TRBV7-4, with a possible D match to TRBD2 (6 bases). Germline CDR1 reads SGHVT; CDR2 reads SQSDAQ. Trimming cost V 0 bases and J 4 bases, with 15 bases left between them. The length of the CDR3 is 16 residues.

This clonotype was seen ten or more times. This sequence joins TRBV12-3 or TRBV12-4 and TRBJ2-1; D might be TRBD2 (6 bases). This CDR3 contains 15 residues. The V end was cut by 7 bases, the J end by 6 bases, with 19 bases between. CDR3 protein: CASIAGGVNPNEQFF. The CDR3 DNA sequence: TGTGCCAGCATCGCAGGAGGGGTTAACCCCAATGAGCAGTTCTTC.

The CDR3 reads CASSEFGGPADTQYF. CDR3 sequence (DNA): TGTGCCAGCAGTGAATTTGGCGGCCCAGCAGATACGCAGTATTTT. The chain couples TRBV2 to TRBJ2-3; D is ambiguous. The V gene's germline CDR1 is SNHLY and CDR2 FYNNEI. The CDR3 covers 15 residues. V lost 2 bases and J 4 bases, leaving 13 bases between the germline ends. Full variable domain (outside the CDR3, taken from reference TRBV2 and TRBJ2-3): EPEVTQTPSHQVTQMGQEVILRCVPISNHLYFYWYRQILGQKVEFLVSFYNNEISEKSEIFDDQFSVERPDGSNFTLKIRSTKLEDSAMYFCASSEFGGPADTQYFGPGTRLTVL.

The rearrangement joins TRBV28 to TRBJ2-7, with unresolved D. Germline lookup yields CDR1 MDHEN and CDR2 SYDVKM. The CDR3 is made up of 15 amino acids. The germline V and J ends were trimmed by 5 bases and 0 bases, with 14 bases remaining between them. Written as DNA, the CDR3 is TGTGCCAGCAGTATCCCACTCGAAAACTCCTACGAGCAGTACTTC. It yields the protein CASSIPLENSYEQYF.

This clonotype was observed at least ten times. J is TRBJ1-3 and V is TRBV7-9, with D possibly matching TRBD1 (6 bases). Deletions cut 5 bases from V and 2 bases from J, with 16 bases between. This CDR3 is built from 16 residues. Germline loops: CDR1 SEHNR, CDR2 FQNEAQ (reference sequence). The CDR3 nucleotides are TGTGCCAGCAGCCCGGCGCTGCAGGGGCCTGGAAACACCATATATTTT. This gives the protein CASSPALQGPGNTIYF.

The rearrangement links TRBV25-1 to TRBJ1-1; a weak D match, TRBD1 (6 bases). V was clipped by 8 bases and J by 4 bases, with 20 bases between them. Germline CDR1 reads MGHDK; CDR2 reads SYGVNS. The length of the CDR3 is 15 residues. CDR3 loop: CASGDLPGGGTEAFF. CDR3 bases: TGTGCCAGCGGCGACCTCCCGGGGGGCGGCACTGAAGCTTTCTTT. Full variable domain (rest looked up from reference TRBV25-1 and TRBJ1-1): EADIYQTPRYLVIGTGKKITLECSQTMGHDKMYWYQQDPGMELHLIHYSYGVNSTEKGDLSSESTVSRIRTEHFPLTLESARPSHTSQYLCASGDLPGGGTEAFFGQGTRLTVV.

The rearrangement joins TRBV2 to TRBJ2-3, with unresolved D. The CDR3 consists of 13 residues. Germline V gene data show CDR1 as SNHLY and CDR2 as FYNNEI. The CDR3 spells CVSSEESTDTQYF. In DNA form, the CDR3 reads TGTGTAAGCAGTGAAGAATCCACAGATACGCAGTATTTT. The full variable domain, rest sourced from reference TRBV2 and TRBJ2-3, is EPEVTQTPSHQVTQMGQEVILRCVPISNHLYFYWYRQILGQKVEFLVSFYNNEISEKSEIFDDQFSVERPDGSNFTLKIRSTKLEDSAMYFCVSSEESTDTQYFGPGTRLTVL.

This chain links TRBV4-1 with TRBJ1-1; D not certain. This CDR3 has 13 residues. From germline, CDR1 is MGHRA and CDR2 YSYEKL. Trimming removed 1 base at V and 5 bases at J, with 8 bases between. The chain's CDR3 is CASSQGQTTEAFF. The CDR3 coding sequence is TGCGCCAGCAGCCAAGGCCAGACTACTGAAGCTTTCTTT.

The sample holds one count of this clonotype. This clone may be a read error of a much larger clone one base away. This chain uses TRBV25-1 with TRBJ2-2, with D perhaps matching TRBD2 (5 bases). The CDR3 loop spans 13 amino acids. Per the germline V gene, CDR1 is MGHDK and CDR2 is SYGVNS. The CDR3 loop reads CAGSGRGSGELFF. The CDR3 DNA is TGTGCCGGCAGTGGTCGGGGATCCGGGGAGCTGTTTTTT.

This clonotype occurred a few times. The J gene is TRBJ2-3, the V gene TRBV5-5; no clear D gene. CDR1 and CDR2 from the germline V gene are SGHKS and YYEKEE (reference sequence). This CDR3 spans 16 amino acids. V shed 0 bases and J shed 0 bases, with 11 bases lying between them. CDR3 nucleotides: TGTGCCAGCAGCTTGGCCGGAGAGGTCAGCACAGATACGCAGTATTTT. It codes for CASSLAGEVSTDTQYF.

This chain connects TRBV20-1 to TRBJ2-7, with 10 bases matching TRBD2. Losses at the gene ends were 0 bases for V and 6 bases for J; bases not matched to a gene: 5. Per the germline V gene, CDR1 is DFQATT and CDR2 is SNEGSKA (reference sequence). The CDR3 is 14 residues long. CDR3 nucleotide sequence: TGCAGTGCTAGAGATCTACTAGCGGGGATCGAGCAGTACTTC. As protein: CSARDLLAGIEQYF.

In this sample, this clonotype turned up a few times. The chain joins TRBV27 to TRBJ1-1, with TRBD1 matching over 8 bases. The length of the CDR3 is 15 residues. CDR1 and CDR2 (germline): MNHEY, SMNVEV (reference sequence). V was pared by 2 bases and J by 4 bases, with 6 bases of the junction left unmatched. DNA for the CDR3: TGTGCCAGCAGTTTAGTAAAACAGGGGGGCACTGAAGCTTTCTTT. It yields the protein CASSLVKQGGTEAFF.

There are many counts of this clonotype. The chain joins TRBV7-8 to TRBJ2-7; D possibly matches TRBD1 or TRBD2 (5 bases each). Germline-derived CDR1 and CDR2 are SGHVS and FQNEAQ. V lost 0 bases and J lost 3, with 15 bases in between. This CDR3 spans 16 amino acids. CDR3 region: CASSLAFGRGYYEQYF. The CDR3 nucleotides read TGTGCCAGCAGCTTAGCCTTTGGTCGGGGCTACTACGAGCAGTACTTC.

This clonotype was recorded a few times. The chain carries TRBV6-5 and TRBJ1-3; D uncertain. The CDR3 consists of 15 residues. V lost 1 base and J lost 4, with 11 bases in between. Germline CDR1 MNHEY, CDR2 SVGAGI. Written as DNA, the CDR3 is TGTGCCAGCAGTTACTGGCCCCAACCCGGAAACACCATATATTTT. It encodes CASSYWPQPGNTIYF.

This clonotype has ten or more counts. The J gene is TRBJ2-5, the V gene TRBV7-3; D is possibly TRBD2 (5 bases). The CDR3 loop spans 15 amino acids. Looked up from germline, CDR1 is SGHTA and CDR2 is FQGTGA. V lost 2 bases, J lost 5 bases, and 15 bases lay in between. The CDR3 here is CASSLDGGAGETQYF. The CDR3 nucleotides are TGTGCCAGCAGCTTAGATGGAGGCGCCGGGGAGACCCAGTACTTC.

This rearrangement joins TRBV20-1 to TRBJ2-7; TRBD1 aligns across 7 bases. After removal of 3 bases from V and 1 base from J, the junction contained 15 bases not matched to a gene. The germline V gene has CDR1 DFQATT and CDR2 SNEGSKA (reference sequence). The CDR3 is 17 amino acids. CDR3 DNA sequence: TGCAGTGCTAGGGTTCCCGAAGACAGGGTCCTGTCCTACGAGCAGTACTTC. It encodes CSARVPEDRVLSYEQYF.

This clonotype was counted only a few times. The gene calls are TRBV6-2 or TRBV6-3 and TRBJ2-1, with TRBD1 identical over 7 bases. Germline V gene sequence: CDR1 MNHEY, CDR2 SVGEGT. CDR3 length equals 14 residues. The trim removed 4 bases at V and 8 bases at J, leaving 8 bases unmatched. In DNA form, the CDR3 reads TGTGCCAGCAGTTTACAGGGGTATGTCGATGAGCAGTTCTTC. Translation: CASSLQGYVDEQFF.

This clonotype was counted many times. V and J are TRBV7-8 and TRBJ2-5; no clear D gene. The CDR3 totals 18 residues. With 2 bases removed from V and 2 bases from J, the gap between germline ends came to 21 bases. Germline lookup yields CDR1 SGHVS and CDR2 FQNEAQ. Here the CDR3 reads CASSLLIPRQPTQETQYF. The CDR3 coding sequence is TGTGCCAGCAGCTTATTAATCCCCCGCCAGCCAACTCAAGAGACCCAGTACTTC.

V is TRBV28 and J is TRBJ1-3; 7 nucleotides align to TRBD1. Germline values: CDR1 MDHEN, CDR2 SYDVKM. The CDR3 is 14 residues long. The junction had 3 bases not matched to a gene; V was cut back by 3 bases and J by 4 bases. This chain's CDR3 is CASSLLGQGNTIYF. DNA for the CDR3: TGTGCCAGCAGTTTGTTGGGACAGGGAAACACCATATATTTT.

This clonotype was recorded at least ten times. The genes are TRBV4-2 and TRBJ2-5; the D is unclear. Trimming shortened V by 1 base and J by 13 bases, and 10 bases separated the two germline ends. Germline values: CDR1 LGHNA, CDR2 YNFKEQ. The CDR3 sequence is 11 residues long. CDR3 sequence (DNA): TGTGCCAGCAGCCAAGGGTCCGATCCGTACTTC. Translating it yields CASSQGSDPYF.

The rearrangement joins TRBV4-3 to TRBJ2-7; D is unclear. Trimming left V 0 bases short and J 0 bases short, with 9 bases between. This CDR3 contains 15 residues. Germline V gene data show CDR1 as LGHNA and CDR2 as YSLEER. The CDR3: CASSQERAVSYEQYF. In DNA, the CDR3 is TGCGCCAGCAGCCAAGAAAGGGCCGTCTCCTACGAGCAGTACTTC.

This clonotype occurred a few times. This chain joins TRBV6-2 or TRBV6-3 and TRBJ1-2, with D perhaps TRBD1 (5 bases). Germline values: CDR1 MNHEY, CDR2 SVGEGT. The CDR3 runs 15 residues. V dropped 5 bases and J dropped 0 bases, with 13 bases sitting between them. CDR3 region: CASSGRDAANYGYTF. CDR3 in DNA: TGTGCCAGCAGTGGCCGGGACGCCGCTAACTATGGCTACACCTTC.

The DNA for the CDR3 is TGCGCCAGCAGCCAAGACTGGGAAGTCAATGAGCAGTTCTTC. Amino acids: CASSQDWEVNEQFF. The chain combines TRBV4-1 with TRBJ2-1; D ambiguous. CDR3 length: 14 amino acids. Germline CDR1 MGHRA, CDR2 YSYEKL. V was trimmed by 0 bases and J by 6 bases, leaving 9 bases between them.